This T cell receptor beta chain was documented in a study of blood T cell repertoires in COVID-19. Study-wide context: Both acute and convalescent COVID-19 samples were obtained from the United States, Italy and Spain. PBMCs, B-cell-depleted T cells, or T cells provided the cDNA or gDNA that made up the material.

This CDR3 spans 14 amino acids. The ends lost 2 bases at V and 4 bases at J; junction bases unmatched: 3. Germline V gene data show CDR1 as LNHNV and CDR2 as YYDKDF (reference sequence). Original analysis: Reference gene primer amplification gave nucleated cell count estimates. This table comes from immunoSEQ multiplex PCR, and its TCRdb copy is limited to in-frame clones, with some not included. V and J calls plus clone size are reproduced from that table; the DNA served to infer D and trimming. This sample has 270,000 or so clones, with approximately 83% found just once. This TCR derives from a human donor in a cohort sampled during active COVID-19. The chain employs TRBV15 and TRBJ2-3; 7 bases are a match to TRBD1. Sequencing input: peripheral blood. CDR3 region: CATSRTGAPDTQYF. The DNA for the CDR3 is TGTGCCACCAGCAGAACAGGGGCCCCAGATACGCAGTATTTT.